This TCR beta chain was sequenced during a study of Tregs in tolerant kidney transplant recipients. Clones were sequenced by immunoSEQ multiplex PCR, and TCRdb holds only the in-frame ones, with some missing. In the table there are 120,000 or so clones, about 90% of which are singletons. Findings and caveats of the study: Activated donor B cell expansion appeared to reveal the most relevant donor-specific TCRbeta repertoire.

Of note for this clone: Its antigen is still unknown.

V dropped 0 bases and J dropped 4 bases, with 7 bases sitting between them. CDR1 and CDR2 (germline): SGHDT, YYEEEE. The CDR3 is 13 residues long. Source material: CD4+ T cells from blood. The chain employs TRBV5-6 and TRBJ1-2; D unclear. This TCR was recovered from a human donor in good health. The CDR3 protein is CASSLGQSYGYTF. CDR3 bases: TGTGCCAGCAGCTTGGGGCAGAGCTATGGCTACACCTTC.